Sequencing of this TCR beta chain was carried out in a study of blood T cell repertoires in COVID-19. Profiling relied on immunoSEQ multiplex PCR, and the TCRdb table lists in-frame clones only, not all of them. In the table there are 150,000 to 200,000 clones, around 90% of which are singletons. From germline, CDR1 is SGHRS and CDR2 YFSETQ. CDR3 length equals 15 residues. V lost 3 bases and J lost 4; bases outside the gene matches: 6. Sequencing was carried out using peripheral blood. The chain uses TRBV5-1 and TRBJ2-2; 7 bases are a match to TRBD1. This receptor was identified in a human donor in a cohort sampled during active COVID-19. As DNA, the CDR3 is TGCGCCAGCAGCTATACAGGGGTGGGCACCGGGGAGCTGTTTTTT. It specifies CASSYTGVGTGELFF.